This T cell receptor (beta chain) was captured in a study of T-cell reconstitution after alpha-beta-depleted transplantation in children. In its sample, this clonotype was seen a few times. Preparing the TCRbeta library involved the use of unique molecular identifiers. MiXCR was run by TCRdb on the PCR reads, yielding one entry per CDR3 protein. Found here are some 500,000 distinct CDR3 sequences, about 16% of them singletons; the top ten hold roughly 3.3%. Per germline, CDR1 SGHAT and CDR2 FQDESV (reference sequence). The ends were cut back, 5 bases at V and 4 bases at J, with 18 bases in the middle. The CDR3 has 15 residues.

The rearrangement uses TRBV11-1 and TRBJ2-7; D uncertain. This sequence was found in a human donor who donated a stem cell graft to a child with acute lymphoblastic leukemia. The sample in question was PBMCs from the stem cell graft donor, obtained from the stem cell graft. The CDR3, as DNA: TGTGCCAGCAGCCCACCCGCCAGCAGTGCGTACGAGCAGTACTTC. This sequence encodes CASSPPASSAYEQYF.